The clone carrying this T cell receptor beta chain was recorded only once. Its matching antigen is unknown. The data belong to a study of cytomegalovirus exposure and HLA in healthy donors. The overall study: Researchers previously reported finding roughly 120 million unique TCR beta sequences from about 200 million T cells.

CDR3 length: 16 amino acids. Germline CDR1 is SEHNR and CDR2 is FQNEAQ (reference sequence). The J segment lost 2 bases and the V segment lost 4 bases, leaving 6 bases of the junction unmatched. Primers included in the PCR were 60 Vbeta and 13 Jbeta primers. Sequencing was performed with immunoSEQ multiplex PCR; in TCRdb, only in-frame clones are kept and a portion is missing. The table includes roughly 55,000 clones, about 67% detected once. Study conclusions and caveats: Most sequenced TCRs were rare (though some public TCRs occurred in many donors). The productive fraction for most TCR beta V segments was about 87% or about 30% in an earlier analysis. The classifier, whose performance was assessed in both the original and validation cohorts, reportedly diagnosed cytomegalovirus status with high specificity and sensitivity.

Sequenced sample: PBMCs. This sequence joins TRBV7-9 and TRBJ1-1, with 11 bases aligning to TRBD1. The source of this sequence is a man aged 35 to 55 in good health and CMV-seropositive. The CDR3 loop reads CASSYRTGGINTEAFF. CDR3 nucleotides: TGTGCCAGCAGCTATAGGACAGGGGGCATAAACACTGAAGCTTTCTTT.